The TCR beta chain described here comes from a study of immune evolution from preneoplasia to lung adenocarcinoma. As for the study in general: HLA loss of heterozygosity: about 7% AIS, about 15% MIA, around 33% ADC, none AAH. Study-wide results and limits: Clonality was highest in normal lung, lower in later-stage lesions apparently. Highest clonality occurred in KRAS-mutant, not EGFR-mutant or double wild-type, nodules.

This CDR3 spans 12 amino acids. Germline V gene sequence: CDR1 SQVTM, CDR2 ANQGSEA. V dropped 3 bases and J dropped 9 bases, with 12 bases sitting between them. Clones were sequenced by immunoSEQ multiplex PCR, and TCRdb holds only the in-frame ones, with some missing. The sample carries around 10,000 clones, nearly 90% recorded once. Concerning this clone itself: Its antigen is not known.

The V call is TRBV29-1, the J call TRBJ1-5; TRBD1 is a possible D gene (5 bases). The source material was FFPE invasive lung adenocarcinoma tissue. The receptor was derived from a person aged 70 to 80 with invasive lung adenocarcinoma. For the CDR3, the DNA is TGCAGCGTTGAGGGGGGAGATGGGCCCCAGCATTTT. Its translation is CSVEGGDGPQHF.